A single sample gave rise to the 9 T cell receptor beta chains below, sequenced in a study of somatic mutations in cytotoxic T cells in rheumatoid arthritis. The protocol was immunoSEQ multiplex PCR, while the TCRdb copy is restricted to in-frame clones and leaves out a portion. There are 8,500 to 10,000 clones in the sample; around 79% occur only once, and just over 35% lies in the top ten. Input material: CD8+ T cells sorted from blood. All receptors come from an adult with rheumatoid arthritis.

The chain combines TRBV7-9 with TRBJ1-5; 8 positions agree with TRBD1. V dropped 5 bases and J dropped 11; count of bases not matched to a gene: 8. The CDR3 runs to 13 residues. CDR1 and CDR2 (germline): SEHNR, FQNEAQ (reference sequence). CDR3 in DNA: TGTGCCAGCAGCCCCGACAGGGGAGTTACCCAGCATTTT. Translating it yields CASSPDRGVTQHF.

CDR3 nucleotide sequence: TGCGCCAGCAGTCCTAGCGTAGCCGGGGAGCTGTTTTTT. Residues: CASSPSVAGELFF. The chain combines TRBV10-1 with TRBJ2-2; D is possibly TRBD2 (6 bases). Trimming took 5 bases from V and 6 from J, leaving 10 bases between them. The CDR3 consists of 13 residues. Germline lookup yields CDR1 WNHNN and CDR2 SYGVQD (reference sequence).

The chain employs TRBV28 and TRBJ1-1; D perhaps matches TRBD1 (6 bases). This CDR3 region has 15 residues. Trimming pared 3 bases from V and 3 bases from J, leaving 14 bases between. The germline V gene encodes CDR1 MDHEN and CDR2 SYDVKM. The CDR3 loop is CASSLAQGRDTEAFF. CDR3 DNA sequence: TGTGCCAGCAGTTTGGCCCAGGGGAGGGACACTGAAGCTTTCTTT.

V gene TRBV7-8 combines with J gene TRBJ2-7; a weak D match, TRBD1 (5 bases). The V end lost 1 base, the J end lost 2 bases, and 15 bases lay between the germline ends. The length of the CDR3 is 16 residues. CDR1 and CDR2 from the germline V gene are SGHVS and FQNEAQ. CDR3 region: CASSLEYRRETYEQYF. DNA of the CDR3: TGTGCCAGCAGCTTAGAGTACAGGAGAGAGACCTACGAGCAGTACTTC.

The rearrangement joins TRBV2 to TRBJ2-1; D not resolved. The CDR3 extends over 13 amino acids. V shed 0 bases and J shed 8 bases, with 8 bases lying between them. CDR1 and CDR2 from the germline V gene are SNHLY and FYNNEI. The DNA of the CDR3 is TGTGCCAGCAGTGAAGCGGTCAGGTATGAGCAGTTCTTC. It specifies CASSEAVRYEQFF.

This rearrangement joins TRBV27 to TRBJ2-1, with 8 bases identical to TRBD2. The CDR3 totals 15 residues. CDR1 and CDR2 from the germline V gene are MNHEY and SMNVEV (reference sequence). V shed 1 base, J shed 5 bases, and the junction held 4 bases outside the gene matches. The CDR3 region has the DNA TGTGCCAGCAGTTTATTGGCGGGGGGTAACAATGAGCAGTTCTTC. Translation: CASSLLAGGNNEQFF.

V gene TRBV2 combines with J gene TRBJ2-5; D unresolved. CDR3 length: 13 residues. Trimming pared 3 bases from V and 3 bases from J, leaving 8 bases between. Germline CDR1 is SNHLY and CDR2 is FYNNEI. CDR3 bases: TGTGCCAGCAGTGAGTCAAGAAAAGAGACCCAGTACTTC. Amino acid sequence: CASSESRKETQYF.

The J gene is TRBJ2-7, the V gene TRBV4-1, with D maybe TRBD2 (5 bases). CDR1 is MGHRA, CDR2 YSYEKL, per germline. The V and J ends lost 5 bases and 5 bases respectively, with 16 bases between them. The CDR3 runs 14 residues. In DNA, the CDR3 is TGCGCCAGCAGCTCTCCGGGGTACGGGCACGAGCAGTACTTC. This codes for CASSSPGYGHEQYF.

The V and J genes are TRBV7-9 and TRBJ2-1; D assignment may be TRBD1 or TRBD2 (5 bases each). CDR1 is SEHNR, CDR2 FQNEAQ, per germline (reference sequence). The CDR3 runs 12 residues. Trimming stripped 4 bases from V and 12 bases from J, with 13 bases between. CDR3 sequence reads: CASSWQGAVQFF. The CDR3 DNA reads TGTGCCAGCAGCTGGCAGGGAGCGGTGCAGTTCTTC.